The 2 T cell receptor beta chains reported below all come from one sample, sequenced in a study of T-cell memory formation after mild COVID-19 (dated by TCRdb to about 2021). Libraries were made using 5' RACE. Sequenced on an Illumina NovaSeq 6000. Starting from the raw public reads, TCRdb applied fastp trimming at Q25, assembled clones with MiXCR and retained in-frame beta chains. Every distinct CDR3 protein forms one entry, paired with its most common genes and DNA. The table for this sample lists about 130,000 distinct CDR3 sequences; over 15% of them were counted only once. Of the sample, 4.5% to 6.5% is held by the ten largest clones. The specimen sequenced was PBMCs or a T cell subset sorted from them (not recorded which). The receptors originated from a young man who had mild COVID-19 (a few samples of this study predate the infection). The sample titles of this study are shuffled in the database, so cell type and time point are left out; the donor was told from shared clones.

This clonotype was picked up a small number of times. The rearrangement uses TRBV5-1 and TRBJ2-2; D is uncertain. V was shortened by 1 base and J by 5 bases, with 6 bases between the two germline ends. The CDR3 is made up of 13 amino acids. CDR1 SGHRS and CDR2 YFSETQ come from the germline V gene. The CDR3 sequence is CASSLFGTGELFF. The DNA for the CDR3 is TGCGCCAGCAGCTTGTTCGGGACCGGGGAGCTGTTTTTT.

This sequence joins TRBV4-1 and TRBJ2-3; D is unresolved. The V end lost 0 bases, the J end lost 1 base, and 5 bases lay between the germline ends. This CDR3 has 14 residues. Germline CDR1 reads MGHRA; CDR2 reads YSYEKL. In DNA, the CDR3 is TGCGCCAGCAGCCAAGAAACTGGCACAGATACGCAGTATTTT. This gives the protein CASSQETGTDTQYF.